This T cell receptor beta chain was sequenced during a study of blood T cell repertoires in COVID-19. Study as a whole: Acute-phase and convalescent COVID-19 samples originated in the United States, Italy and Spain. PBMCs, B-cell-depleted T cells, or T cells provided the cDNA or gDNA that made up the material.

Methods used by the authors: Nucleated cell counts were estimated from reference gene primer amplification. Sequencing was performed with immunoSEQ multiplex PCR; in TCRdb, only in-frame clones are kept and a portion is missing. From that table come the V and J calls and clone size; the DNA was used to work out D and trimming. The sample comprises 160,000 or so clones, around 83% of which are singletons, and approximately 12% rests with the top ten. This CDR3 region has 15 residues. V lost 5 bases, J lost 5 bases, and 9 bases stayed unmatched. Germline V gene lookup returns CDR1 SEHNR and CDR2 FQNEAQ (reference sequence).

The source is a man between 65 and 80 years old who had recovered from COVID-19. J is TRBJ2-1 and V is TRBV7-9, with TRBD2 matching 7 bases. Material for sequencing was peripheral blood. The CDR3 DNA sequence: TGTGCCAGCAGCGAAGGACTAGGGCGGGACAATGAGCAGTTCTTC. Residues: CASSEGLGRDNEQFF.